Listed here are 23 T cell receptor beta chains from one sample, sequenced in a study of shared clonotypes between healthy human individuals. The assay was immunoSEQ multiplex PCR, and TCRdb's table has in-frame clones only and misses some. This table holds around 2,000,000 clones, roughly 95% found once. Naive CD8 populations comprised CD45RO-negative cells positively selected for CCR7, excluding terminally differentiated effector memory CD45RA+ cells. The sequencing sample was made of naive CD8+ T cells sorted from blood. These receptor sequences come from a man younger than 35 in good health.

The V and J genes are TRBV10-3 and TRBJ1-1; the D is unclear. The germline V gene encodes CDR1 ENHRY and CDR2 SYGVKD. V lost 6 bases and J lost 1, with 6 bases in between. CDR3 length: 12 amino acids. The CDR3 nucleotides read TGTGCCATCAGGCCATCGAACACTGAAGCTTTCTTT. Its translation is CAIRPSNTEAFF.

The rearrangement uses TRBV4-3 and TRBJ2-7; perhaps TRBD1 as D (5 bases). Trimming took 3 bases from V and 5 from J, leaving 17 bases between them. The germline V gene encodes CDR1 LGHNA and CDR2 YSLEER. The CDR3 has 15 amino acids. The CDR3 protein is CASSQFLAAQDEQYF. CDR3 nucleotide sequence: TGCGCCAGCAGCCAGTTCCTGGCGGCACAGGACGAGCAGTACTTC.

This chain joins TRBV7-9 and TRBJ2-7; tentative D call: TRBD2 (6 bases). This CDR3 comprises 16 residues. Germline loops: CDR1 SEHNR, CDR2 FQNEAQ (reference sequence). V gave up 5 bases and J gave up 2 bases, with 19 bases separating them. The DNA for the CDR3 is TGTGCCAGCAGCCCAAAGGCCCGCGGGACGACCTACGAGCAGTACTTC. It translates to CASSPKARGTTYEQYF.

On this clone itself: Other DNA sequences within the sample encode an identical CDR3. This chain links TRBV5-6 with TRBJ2-7; a possible D gene is TRBD2 (5 bases). V was trimmed by 4 bases and J by 0 bases, leaving 8 bases between them. Germline V lookup: CDR1 SGHDT, CDR2 YYEEEE. There are 13 residues in the CDR3. CDR3 sequence (DNA): TGTGCCAGCAGCCCCGGGGACTCCTACGAGCAGTACTTC. Protein: CASSPGDSYEQYF.

This chain connects TRBV10-3 to TRBJ2-7, with D hard to call. The CDR3 contains 15 residues. Between the trimmed V and J ends, which lost 3 bases and 5 bases, there was a span of 17 bases. Germline CDR1 ENHRY, CDR2 SYGVKD. The CDR3 here is CAISDADLGLDEQYF. CDR3 DNA sequence: TGTGCCATCAGTGACGCTGACCTCGGGTTAGACGAGCAGTACTTC.

The rearrangement joins TRBV12-5 to TRBJ1-2, with D possibly matching TRBD1 (5 bases). The germline V gene encodes CDR1 LGHNT and CDR2 FRNRAP. This CDR3 has 13 residues. V lost 7 bases to trimming and J lost 4 bases, with 13 bases between them. The CDR3 here is CASAPGTSYGYTF. The DNA for the CDR3 is TGTGCTAGTGCCCCTGGGACTTCCTATGGCTACACCTTC.

The chain joins TRBV4-3 to TRBJ1-2; no clear D. The CDR3 is 15 residues long. Germline V gene lookup returns CDR1 LGHNA and CDR2 YSLEER. Trimming left V 0 bases short and J 0 bases short, with 8 bases between. The CDR3 coding sequence is TGCGCCAGCAGCCAAGAAGGCAGCTCTAACTATGGCTACACCTTC. Its translation: CASSQEGSSNYGYTF.

The chain's CDR3 is CASSQGRGRFDDSPLHF. The CDR3 DNA reads as TGCGCCAGCAGCCAAGGCAGGGGGCGATTTGACGATTCACCCCTCCACTTT. This chain uses TRBV4-3 with TRBJ1-6, with 8 positions matching TRBD1. V trimming: 1 base; J trimming: 8 bases; junction bases outside the gene matches: 10. The CDR3 is 17 amino acids. Germline V CDR1 and CDR2: LGHNA, YSLEER.

This clone has only a few counts. The V and J genes are TRBV4-3 and TRBJ1-5; 11 bases match TRBD1. The CDR3 is 16 amino acids. CDR1 and CDR2 (germline): LGHNA, YSLEER. With 0 bases clipped from V and 6 bases from J, the junction kept 4 bases outside the gene matches. The DNA of the CDR3 is TGCGCCAGCAGCCAAGACGGGACAGGGGGGAGTCAGCCCCAGCATTTT. Translation gives CASSQDGTGGSQPQHF.

The chain joins TRBV5-1 to TRBJ1-5; 7 bases line up with TRBD1. V lost 1 base to trimming and J lost 5 bases; unmatched junction nucleotides: 9. CDR1 is SGHRS and CDR2 is YFSETQ in the germline V gene. The CDR3 is made up of 16 amino acids. CDR3 in amino acids: CASSLPHRGRHQPQHF. DNA of the CDR3: TGCGCCAGCAGCTTGCCTCACAGGGGAAGACATCAGCCCCAGCATTTT.

The chain has TRBV9 and TRBJ2-7; no reliable D call. The V and J ends lost 9 bases and 3 bases respectively, with 19 bases between them. The CDR3 runs 14 residues. Germline V gene sequence: CDR1 SGDLS, CDR2 YYNGEE. CDR3 DNA sequence: TGTGCCAACCTTCCGGAAGGTGCTAACTACGAGCAGTACTTC. It specifies CANLPEGANYEQYF.

The chain couples TRBV7-8 to TRBJ2-7; 10 bases line up with TRBD2. The ends lost 1 base at V and 1 base at J; junction bases unmatched: 7. CDR3 size: 17 residues. Germline V gene sequence: CDR1 SGHVS, CDR2 FQNEAQ. CDR3 amino acids: CASSLGLAGVPSYEQYF. The DNA of the CDR3 is TGTGCCAGCAGCTTAGGGCTAGCGGGAGTTCCTTCCTACGAGCAGTACTTC.

The gene calls are TRBV5-6 and TRBJ2-7, with D perhaps matching TRBD1 (6 bases). Germline lookup yields CDR1 SGHDT and CDR2 YYEEEE. V was cut by 4 bases and J by 3 bases, with 11 bases left in between. The CDR3 has 13 residues. The CDR3 sequence: CASSPWTDYEQYF. The DNA of the CDR3 is TGTGCCAGCAGCCCCTGGACAGACTACGAGCAGTACTTC.

CDR3 region: CASSLISGRAPQETQYF. As DNA, the CDR3 is TGTGCCAGCAGCTTAATTAGCGGCAGGGCCCCCCAAGAGACCCAGTACTTC. V usage is TRBV7-8 and J usage is TRBJ2-5; a weak D match, TRBD2 (6 bases). CDR1 and CDR2 from the germline V gene are SGHVS and FQNEAQ. V dropped 2 bases and J dropped 1 base, with 17 bases sitting between them. This CDR3 comprises 17 residues.

The chain employs TRBV2 and TRBJ2-3, with 10 bases matching TRBD2. V lost 5 bases and J lost 3; bases outside the gene matches: 11. CDR1 SNHLY and CDR2 FYNNEI come from the germline V gene. The CDR3 runs 17 residues. The CDR3 region has the DNA TGTGCCAGCAGTTCACCCCCTAGCGGGGGACCAACAGATACGCAGTATTTT. It is translated as CASSSPPSGGPTDTQYF.

In nucleotides, the CDR3 is TGCGCCAGCAGCCCGTCAACTATGGCAGATACGCAGTATTTT. It yields the protein CASSPSTMADTQYF. The chain combines TRBV5-1 with TRBJ2-3; D not resolved. V was shortened by 4 bases and J by 4 bases, with 13 bases between the two germline ends. Germline CDR1 is SGHRS and CDR2 is YFSETQ. The CDR3 totals 14 residues. The whole variable domain, filled in from reference TRBV5-1 and TRBJ2-3, reads KAGVTQTPRYLIKTRGQQVTLSCSPISGHRSVSWYQQTPGQGLQFLFEYFSETQRNKGNFPGRFSGRQFSNSRSEMNVSTLELGDSALYLCASSPSTMADTQYFGPGTRLTVL.

This chain links TRBV25-1 with TRBJ2-7, with TRBD1 matching over 7 bases. CDR1 and CDR2 from the germline V gene are MGHDK and SYGVNS. The CDR3 sequence is 15 residues long. Unmatched junction bases numbered 8, after V lost 4 bases and J lost 2 bases. The CDR3 loop reads CASSALRQGTYEQYF. Written as DNA, the CDR3 is TGTGCCAGCAGTGCCCTCCGACAGGGAACCTACGAGCAGTACTTC.

CDR3 sequence (DNA): TGTGCCAGCAGGAAAGACAGCCTGAACACTGAAGCTTTCTTT. Translation gives CASRKDSLNTEAFF. This rearrangement joins TRBV7-9 to TRBJ1-1, with D perhaps TRBD1 (5 bases). Trimming pared 6 bases from V and 0 bases from J, leaving 11 bases between. This CDR3 has 14 amino acids. Germline lookup yields CDR1 SEHNR and CDR2 FQNEAQ (reference sequence).

The chain is built from TRBV19 and TRBJ2-1; 10 nucleotides match TRBD2. The CDR3 is 15 amino acids. V lost 3 bases to trimming and J lost 8 bases; unmatched junction nucleotides: 7. Germline CDR1 is LNHDA and CDR2 is SQIVND (reference sequence). The CDR3: CASSILAGVWDEQFF. CDR3 nucleotide sequence: TGTGCCAGTAGTATCCTAGCGGGAGTTTGGGATGAGCAGTTCTTC.

CDR3 sequence reads: CASSFMGEEKLFF. CDR3 DNA: TGTGCCAGCAGCTTTATGGGAGAAGAAAAACTGTTTTTT. This chain connects TRBV13 to TRBJ1-4; D is unresolved. The germline gives CDR1 PRHDT, CDR2 FYEKMQ (reference sequence). The CDR3 length is 13 residues. Trimming shortened V by 3 bases and J by 8 bases, and 10 bases separated the two germline ends.

The table lists this clone with a count of one. The J gene is TRBJ2-5, the V gene TRBV7-9; 7 bases map to TRBD2. CDR1 is SEHNR and CDR2 is FQNEAQ in the germline V gene (reference sequence). V was clipped by 2 bases and J by 5 bases; unmatched bases: 8. The CDR3 has 15 residues. CDR3 loop: CASSLTPGLLETQYF. CDR3 DNA: TGTGCCAGCAGCTTAACCCCGGGACTACTGGAGACCCAGTACTTC.

CDR3 coding DNA: TGCGCCAGCAGCCAAGAACCCTCTAGCGGGTTTCCCGCCGGGGAGCTGTTTTTT. Translated, it gives CASSQEPSSGFPAGELFF. This chain links TRBV4-3 with TRBJ2-2, with 8 nucleotides matching TRBD2. V shed 0 bases, J shed 6 bases, and the junction held 12 bases outside the gene matches. This CDR3 is 18 amino acids long. Germline CDR1 and CDR2: LGHNA and YSLEER.

A remark on this clone: At one boundary the junction diverges from the germline segment, which might be a read error. The V and J genes are TRBV7-7 and TRBJ1-3; D uncertain. Germline-derived CDR1 and CDR2 are SSHAT and FNYEAQ (reference sequence). This CDR3 contains 16 residues. CDR3 amino acids: CASSLEWRKGGNTIYF. The CDR3 DNA follows: TGTGCTAGCAGCTTAGAGTGGAGAAAGGGAGGAAACACCATATATTTT.